This passage covers 30 T cell receptor beta chains from one sample sequenced in a study of blood T cell repertoires in COVID-19. Generated by immunoSEQ multiplex PCR, the TCRdb table keeps only in-frame clones and is missing some. The profile shows approximately 240,000 clones, 70% to 90% of them singletons. The sequenced material came from peripheral blood. These receptors came from a middle-aged woman who had recovered from COVID-19.

This sequence joins TRBV28 and TRBJ2-3; TRBD2 matches 8 bases. The CDR3 runs to 16 residues. The V gene end was trimmed by 4 bases and the J gene end by 3 bases; junction bases not matched to a gene: 9. From germline, CDR1 is MDHEN and CDR2 SYDVKM. This CDR3 is CASSSREGSGTDTQYF. CDR3 bases: TGTGCCAGCAGTTCCCGGGAGGGATCAGGGACAGATACGCAGTATTTT.

The chain couples TRBV5-1 to TRBJ1-1; D unresolved. The CDR3 loop spans 11 amino acids. Germline CDR1 and CDR2: SGHRS and YFSETQ. With 5 bases removed from V and 5 bases from J, the gap between germline ends came to 7 bases. CDR3 protein: CASRGRTEAFF. The CDR3 bases are TGCGCCAGCAGGGGGAGGACTGAAGCTTTCTTT.

The CDR3 here is CASSTRQGNTEAFF. In DNA form, the CDR3 reads TGTGCCAGCAGCACAAGACAGGGGAACACTGAAGCTTTCTTT. The chain is built from TRBV7-9 and TRBJ1-1; 7 nucleotides align to TRBD1. V lost 5 bases to trimming and J lost 1 base; unmatched junction nucleotides: 4. The CDR3 totals 14 residues. From germline, CDR1 is SEHNR and CDR2 FQNEAQ (reference sequence).

To note about this clone: Other DNA sequences in this specimen translate into the identical CDR3. The chain recombines TRBV2 with TRBJ2-3; maybe TRBD2 (5 bases). The germline V gene has CDR1 SNHLY and CDR2 FYNNEI. The CDR3 extends over 14 amino acids. V was trimmed by 4 bases and J by 0 bases, leaving 8 bases between them. Here the CDR3 reads CASSVGGSTDTQYF. The CDR3 nucleotides read TGTGCCAGCAGTGTCGGCGGGAGCACAGATACGCAGTATTTT.

This clone was picked up a small number of times. The chain has TRBV28 and TRBJ1-4, with 9 bases matching TRBD1. The V gene's germline CDR1 is MDHEN and CDR2 SYDVKM. The CDR3 sequence is 15 residues long. Trimming removed 5 bases from V and 7 bases from J; junction bases left unmatched: 8. The DNA for the CDR3 is TGTGCCAGCAGTGCCCACAGGGGGCAGGGTGAAAAACTGTTTTTT. The encoded protein is CASSAHRGQGEKLFF.

J is TRBJ1-2 and V is TRBV5-6; possible D gene TRBD1, 5 bases. This CDR3 is built from 15 residues. Per germline, CDR1 SGHDT and CDR2 YYEEEE. The germline V and J ends were trimmed by 2 bases and 2 bases, with 13 bases remaining between them. The CDR3 DNA follows: TGTGCCAGCAGCTTCTCGGGGGGAGAGAACTATGGCTACACCTTC. This encodes CASSFSGGENYGYTF.

This chain links TRBV28 with TRBJ1-4; the match to TRBD1 covers 12 bases. Germline values: CDR1 MDHEN, CDR2 SYDVKM. J was trimmed by 0 bases and V by 5 bases; bases with no gene match: 7. The CDR3 covers 18 residues. The CDR3 loop reads CASSAPGQGASTNEKLFF. CDR3 nucleotides: TGTGCCAGCAGTGCACCGGGACAGGGGGCTTCAACTAATGAAAAACTGTTTTTT.

The V gene is TRBV4-1, the J gene TRBJ2-5; a possible D gene is TRBD2 (6 bases). CDR3 length: 15 amino acids. V lost 1 base, J lost 2 bases, and 11 bases lay in between. Germline CDR1 MGHRA, CDR2 YSYEKL. For the CDR3, the DNA is TGCGCCAGCAGCCAAGCCGCGGGGCCTCAAGAGACCCAGTACTTC. This sequence encodes CASSQAAGPQETQYF.

This clone appeared once. The chain has TRBV19 and TRBJ1-4; 8 bases align to TRBD1. The trim removed 6 bases at V and 0 bases at J, leaving 12 bases unmatched. This CDR3 is built from 18 residues. Germline values: CDR1 LNHDA, CDR2 SQIVND (reference sequence). CDR3 nucleotide sequence: TGTGCCAGTAGCGCACAGGGGGTTCGTCAGGCAACTAATGAAAAACTGTTTTTT. As protein: CASSAQGVRQATNEKLFF.

The rearrangement uses TRBV5-1 and TRBJ2-7; weak D call: TRBD2 (7 bases). V was trimmed by 1 base and J by 1 base, leaving 18 bases between them. The CDR3 length is 17 residues. Germline-derived CDR1 and CDR2 are SGHRS and YFSETQ. CDR3 sequence reads: CASSLHLQGGGSYEQYF. The CDR3, as DNA: TGCGCCAGCAGCTTGCACCTGCAGGGAGGGGGTTCCTACGAGCAGTACTTC. Using reference TRBV5-1 and TRBJ2-7 for the parts outside the CDR3, the full variable domain is KAGVTQTPRYLIKTRGQQVTLSCSPISGHRSVSWYQQTPGQGLQFLFEYFSETQRNKGNFPGRFSGRQFSNSRSEMNVSTLELGDSALYLCASSLHLQGGGSYEQYFGPGTRLTVT.

The chain employs TRBV24-1 and TRBJ1-2, with a weak D call TRBD1 (6 bases). The CDR3 is made up of 15 amino acids. The germline V gene has CDR1 KGHDR and CDR2 SFDVKD. Trimming shortened V by 4 bases and J by 3 bases, and 14 bases separated the two germline ends. CDR3 sequence (DNA): TGTGCCACCAGTGAACCTGAACAGGGTCACTATGGCTACACCTTC. Amino acids: CATSEPEQGHYGYTF.

The chain uses TRBV7-8 and TRBJ2-4; a possible D gene is TRBD1 (6 bases). This CDR3 region has 16 residues. Germline V lookup: CDR1 SGHVS, CDR2 FQNEAQ. V dropped 0 bases and J dropped 0 bases, with 9 bases sitting between them. The CDR3 DNA reads as TGTGCCAGCAGCTTAGCACAGGGCCTAGCCAAAAACATTCAGTACTTC. It is translated as CASSLAQGLAKNIQYF.

The chain recombines TRBV4-3 with TRBJ2-7, with TRBD2 matching 7 bases. V was pared by 5 bases and J by 3 bases, with 7 bases of the junction left unmatched. The CDR3 extends over 14 amino acids. Germline-derived CDR1 and CDR2 are LGHNA and YSLEER. Here the CDR3 reads CASSSGPGGYEQYF. The DNA for the CDR3 is TGCGCCAGCAGCTCGGGCCCGGGAGGCTACGAGCAGTACTTC.

V gene TRBV3-1 (or the pseudogene TRBV3-2) combines with J gene TRBJ2-7; 7 nucleotides line up with TRBD1. V gave up 1 base and J gave up 2 bases; unmatched junction bases: 11. The CDR3 loop spans 17 amino acids. In germline, CDR1 is LGHDT, CDR2 YNNKEL (reference sequence). The CDR3 is CASSQGFVGQAPYEQYF. The DNA of the CDR3 is TGTGCCAGCAGCCAAGGATTTGTAGGACAGGCCCCCTACGAGCAGTACTTC.

V usage is TRBV19 and J usage is TRBJ2-6; a possible D gene is TRBD2 (5 bases). The CDR3 totals 17 residues. Germline V gene lookup returns CDR1 LNHDA and CDR2 SQIVND (reference sequence). Trimming shortened V by 7 bases and J by 0 bases, and 16 bases separated the two germline ends. CDR3 sequence: CASKMSGALSGANVLTF. CDR3 sequence (DNA): TGTGCCAGTAAAATGAGCGGCGCCCTCTCTGGGGCCAACGTCCTGACTTTC.

The V and J genes are TRBV7-6 and TRBJ2-2; D might be TRBD2 (5 bases). This CDR3 has 19 amino acids. CDR1 is SGHVS and CDR2 is FNYEAQ in the germline V gene. V dropped 4 bases and J dropped 0 bases, with 21 bases sitting between them. The CDR3 loop reads CASSWRVSDKFANTGELFF. CDR3 coding DNA: TGTGCCAGCAGCTGGCGGGTATCGGATAAGTTCGCGAACACCGGGGAGCTGTTTTTT.

Here the CDR3 reads CASSLDGWGLRSPLHF. Written as DNA, the CDR3 is TGTGCCAGCAGCTTAGATGGGTGGGGGCTACGGTCACCCCTCCACTTT. The chain carries TRBV7-9 and TRBJ1-6; D is possibly TRBD1 (6 bases). This CDR3 contains 16 residues. Trimming took 1 base from V and 10 from J, leaving 17 bases between them. Germline CDR1 reads SEHNR; CDR2 reads FQNEAQ (reference sequence).

The gene calls are TRBV7-2 and TRBJ2-7; 8 nucleotides align to TRBD1. The CDR3 has 13 residues. Trimming took 5 bases from V and 7 from J; bases not matched to a gene: 7. Germline V gene data show CDR1 as SGHTA and CDR2 as FQGNSA. For the CDR3, the DNA is TGTGCCAGCAGCCCCCGGACAGGGCAAGAGCAGTACTTC. The encoded protein is CASSPRTGQEQYF. Using reference TRBV7-2 and TRBJ2-7 for the parts outside the CDR3, the full variable domain is GAGVSQSPSNKVTEKGKDVELRCDPISGHTALYWYRQSLGQGLEFLIYFQGNSAPDKSGLPSDRFSAERTGGSVSTLTIQRTQQEDSAVYLCASSPRTGQEQYFGPGTRLTVT.

The chain carries TRBV6-1 and TRBJ2-6; D might be TRBD1 (5 bases). The CDR3 is 17 amino acids. Germline V gene data show CDR1 as MNHNS and CDR2 as SASEGT. Trimming removed 4 bases at V and 0 bases at J, with 13 bases between. The CDR3 DNA reads as TGTGCCAGCAGTGGGGGCGCCCCCTACTCTGGGGCCAACGTCCTGACTTTC. It specifies CASSGGAPYSGANVLTF.

The chain combines TRBV29-1 with TRBJ1-2; the match to TRBD1 covers 7 bases. This CDR3 has 15 amino acids. From germline, CDR1 is SQVTM and CDR2 ANQGSEA. The V gene end was trimmed by 4 bases and the J gene end by 4 bases; junction bases not matched to a gene: 12. The CDR3 DNA reads as TGCAGCGTTGCGGCCAAACGAACAGGGGCCTATGGCTACACCTTC. Translation: CSVAAKRTGAYGYTF.

The chain recombines TRBV27 with TRBJ1-5; D is undetermined. V was clipped by 2 bases and J by 4 bases, with 6 bases between them. Germline V lookup: CDR1 MNHEY, CDR2 SMNVEV (reference sequence). The CDR3 covers 13 residues. CDR3 in DNA: TGTGCCAGCAGTTTAGACGGGAATCAGCCCCAGCATTTT. Translating gives CASSLDGNQPQHF.

The chain employs TRBV18 and TRBJ1-1; D remains unclear. V was shortened by 6 bases and J by 7 bases, with 27 bases between the two germline ends. CDR3 length: 17 amino acids. Germline-derived CDR1 and CDR2 are KGHSH and LQKENI. In nucleotides, the CDR3 is TGTGCCAGCTCCCGTTCCAGACCCGACTACGGCCGGCTTGAAGCTTTCTTT. This codes for CASSRSRPDYGRLEAFF.

The gene calls are TRBV6-5 and TRBJ2-5; D gene uncertain. The length of the CDR3 is 11 residues. V lost 5 bases to trimming and J lost 5 bases, with 6 bases between them. Germline assignment: CDR1 MNHEY and CDR2 SVGAGI. The CDR3 is CASSREETQYF. The DNA for the CDR3 is TGTGCCAGCAGTCGAGAGGAGACCCAGTACTTC.

This clone was recorded a few times. The rearrangement links TRBV2 to TRBJ1-3, with TRBD1 as a possible D gene (6 bases). Per germline, CDR1 SNHLY and CDR2 FYNNEI. The CDR3 runs to 14 residues. Trimming removed 6 bases at V and 1 base at J, with 10 bases between. In nucleotides, the CDR3 is TGTGCCAGCAGCGCCGACAGGTCTGGAAACACCATATATTTT. This encodes CASSADRSGNTIYF.

CDR3 protein: CASSGTGGVDEQYF. In DNA form, the CDR3 reads TGTGCCAGCTCAGGGACAGGGGGAGTCGACGAGCAGTACTTC. This chain links TRBV18 with TRBJ2-7; 11 bases fit TRBD1. Germline loops: CDR1 KGHSH, CDR2 LQKENI. There are 14 residues in the CDR3. V dropped 5 bases and J dropped 5; count of bases not matched to a gene: 5.

This chain connects TRBV10-3 to TRBJ2-3, with 12 nucleotides matching TRBD2. V lost 9 bases and J lost 2; bases outside the gene matches: 12. The CDR3 covers 17 residues. Germline values: CDR1 ENHRY, CDR2 SYGVKD. CDR3 sequence: CAMARERLAGDTDTQYF. CDR3 coding DNA: TGTGCCATGGCCAGAGAGAGACTAGCGGGGGACACAGATACGCAGTATTTT.

The chain employs TRBV28 and TRBJ1-5, with TRBD1 identical over 9 bases. The trim removed 6 bases at V and 6 bases at J, leaving 6 bases unmatched. This CDR3 is 14 amino acids long. Germline V CDR1 and CDR2: MDHEN, SYDVKM. CDR3 nucleotide sequence: TGTGCCAGCAGCCCCGGGACAGGGTTTCAGCCCCAGCATTTT. This gives the protein CASSPGTGFQPQHF.

This clone showed up just a few times. The chain is built from TRBV13 and TRBJ2-7; 12 bases agree with TRBD2. With V trimmed by 0 bases and J by 2 bases, 2 bases remained unmatched. CDR1 and CDR2 (germline): PRHDT, FYEKMQ (reference sequence). The CDR3 runs to 16 residues. CDR3 protein: CASSLGASGRAYEQYF. CDR3 in DNA: TGTGCCAGCAGCTTAGGAGCTAGCGGGAGGGCCTACGAGCAGTACTTC. The whole variable domain, filled in from reference TRBV13 and TRBJ2-7, reads AAGVIQSPRHLIKEKRETATLKCYPIPRHDTVYWYQQGPGQDPQFLISFYEKMQSDKGSIPDRFSAQQFSDYHSELNMSSLELGDSALYFCASSLGASGRAYEQYFGPGTRLTVT.

V usage is TRBV7-9 and J usage is TRBJ2-7; D is undetermined. CDR1 is SEHNR and CDR2 is FQNEAQ in the germline V gene (reference sequence). The length of the CDR3 is 14 residues. V lost 0 bases to trimming and J lost 0 bases, with 6 bases between them. The CDR3, as DNA: TGTGCCAGCAGCTTAGCTTCTACCTCCTACGAGCAGTACTTC. It encodes CASSLASTSYEQYF.

The CDR3 coding sequence is TGTGCCAGCTCACCAGGACAGGGTTTCTTCAATGAGCAGTTCTTC. This translates into CASSPGQGFFNEQFF. V and J are TRBV18 and TRBJ2-1; 8 bases are shared with TRBD1. The CDR3 sequence is 15 residues long. Germline CDR1 is KGHSH and CDR2 is LQKENI. J gave up 6 bases and V 2 bases, and 6 bases lay outside the gene matches.